The rows below give T cell receptor beta chains drawn from one sample of a study of blood T cell repertoires in COVID-19. Here immunoSEQ multiplex PCR was the method, and the copy in TCRdb shows in-frame clones only, minus some. The sample has about 28,000 clones; roughly 90% are singletons. Sequenced input: peripheral blood. Receptors were obtained from a human donor in a cohort sampled during active COVID-19. CDR3s include the opening cysteine and the closing phenylalanine or tryptophan. The order of the fields is clone size, V gene, J gene, D gene, CDR3 DNA, CDR3 protein. D genes are given only for firm matches. Clone size is stated in some rows and not others, as once, few, many or a class when expanded.

clone size: .; V gene: TRBV5-4; J gene: TRBJ1-5; D gene: TRBD1; CDR3 DNA: TGTGCCAGCAGCGTACAGGGGGCCGGGAATCAGCCCCAGCATTTT; CDR3 protein: CASSVQGAGNQPQHF
clone size: .; V gene: TRBV7-9; J gene: TRBJ2-3; D gene: TRBD1; CDR3 DNA: TGTGCCAGCAGCTCCTCACCGGGACAGGATCCAGATACGCAGTATTTT; CDR3 protein: CASSSSPGQDPDTQYF
clone size: .; V gene: TRBV11-2; J gene: TRBJ1-1; D gene: .; CDR3 DNA: TGTGCCAGCAGCTTAGTGGCTGGGGGCGCGGCCGGACCTGAAGCTTTCTTT; CDR3 protein: CASSLVAGGAAGPEAFF
clone size: .; V gene: TRBV7-8; J gene: TRBJ2-7; D gene: TRBD1; CDR3 DNA: TGTGCCAGCAGCTTAGCGGGACAGGGCTACGAGCAGTACTTC; CDR3 protein: CASSLAGQGYEQYF
clone size: .; V gene: TRBV5-1; J gene: TRBJ2-7; D gene: TRBD1; CDR3 DNA: TGCGCCAGCAGCAAAGGACAGGGGGATTTAAACTACGAGCAGTACTTC; CDR3 protein: CASSKGQGDLNYEQYF
clone size: once; V gene: TRBV6-2/TRBV6-3; J gene: TRBJ2-2; D gene: .; CDR3 DNA: TGTGCCAGCAGTTCCGCCACGAGCACCGGGGAGCTGTTTTTT; CDR3 protein: CASSSATSTGELFF
clone size: .; V gene: TRBV5-4; J gene: TRBJ2-1; D gene: TRBD2; CDR3 DNA: TGTGCCAGCTCCCCCGGGACTAGTCGAAGCAATGAGCAGTTCTTC; CDR3 protein: CASSPGTSRSNEQFF
clone size: .; V gene: TRBV2; J gene: TRBJ1-2; D gene: TRBD1; CDR3 DNA: TGTGCCAGCAGTGGGAACAGGGGGCAAGATGGCTACACCTTC; CDR3 protein: CASSGNRGQDGYTF
clone size: once; V gene: TRBV5-6; J gene: TRBJ2-3; D gene: TRBD2; CDR3 DNA: TGTGCCAGCAGCTTGGGACTAGCGGGGGTAGCGCAGTATTTT; CDR3 protein: CASSLGLAGVAQYF
clone size: .; V gene: TRBV6-1; J gene: TRBJ2-7; D gene: TRBD1; CDR3 DNA: TGTGCCAGCGGTGAAGACAGGGTCTACGAGCAGTACTTC; CDR3 protein: CASGEDRVYEQYF
clone size: .; V gene: TRBV7-3; J gene: TRBJ2-5; D gene: .; CDR3 DNA: TGTGCCAGCAGCTGGGGGCCGGAGGAGACCCAGTACTTC; CDR3 protein: CASSWGPEETQYF
clone size: .; V gene: TRBV27; J gene: TRBJ2-5; D gene: TRBD2; CDR3 DNA: TGTGCCAGCTCCGGGGGGGGGACCCAGTACTTC; CDR3 protein: CASSGGGTQYF
clone size: .; V gene: TRBV5-6; J gene: TRBJ2-4; D gene: TRBD1; CDR3 DNA: TGTGCCAGCACCCTTTCCGGGACAGGGGCCAAAAACATTCAGTACTTC; CDR3 protein: CASTLSGTGAKNIQYF
clone size: .; V gene: TRBV7-9; J gene: TRBJ2-7; D gene: TRBD2; CDR3 DNA: TGTGCCAGCAGCTTTCTCCGGACTAGCGGGGACGACGAGCAGTACTTC; CDR3 protein: CASSFLRTSGDDEQYF
clone size: .; V gene: TRBV28; J gene: TRBJ2-3; D gene: TRBD1; CDR3 DNA: TGTGCCAGCAGTTCGAGGGGGCGGACTACAGATACGCAGTATTTT; CDR3 protein: CASSSRGRTTDTQYF
clone size: .; V gene: TRBV2; J gene: TRBJ2-5; D gene: TRBD1; CDR3 DNA: TGTGCCAGCAAAAAGGGACAGGGGGCCAGGGAGACCCAGTACTTC; CDR3 protein: CASKKGQGARETQYF
clone size: .; V gene: TRBV29-1; J gene: TRBJ2-3; D gene: TRBD2; CDR3 DNA: TGCAGCGTTGTACTAGCGGGGGGCCACGGGGAAGCAGATACGCAGTATTTT; CDR3 protein: CSVVLAGGHGEADTQYF